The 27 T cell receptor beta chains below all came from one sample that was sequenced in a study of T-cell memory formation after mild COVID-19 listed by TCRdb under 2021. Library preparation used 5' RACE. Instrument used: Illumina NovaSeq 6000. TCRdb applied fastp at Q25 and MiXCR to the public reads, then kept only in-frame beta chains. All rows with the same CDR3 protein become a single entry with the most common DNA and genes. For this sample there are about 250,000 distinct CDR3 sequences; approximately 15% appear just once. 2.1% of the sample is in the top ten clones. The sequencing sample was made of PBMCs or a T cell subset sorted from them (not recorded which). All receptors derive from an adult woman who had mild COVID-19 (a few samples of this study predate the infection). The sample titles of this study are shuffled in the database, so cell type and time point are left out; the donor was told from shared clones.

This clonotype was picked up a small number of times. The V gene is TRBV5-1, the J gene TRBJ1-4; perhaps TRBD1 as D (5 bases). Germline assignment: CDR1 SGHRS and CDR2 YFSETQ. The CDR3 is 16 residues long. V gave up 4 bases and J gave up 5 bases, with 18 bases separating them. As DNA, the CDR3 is TGCGCCAGCAGCCTAGGACACGGCAATATAAATGAAAAACTGTTTTTT. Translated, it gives CASSLGHGNINEKLFF.

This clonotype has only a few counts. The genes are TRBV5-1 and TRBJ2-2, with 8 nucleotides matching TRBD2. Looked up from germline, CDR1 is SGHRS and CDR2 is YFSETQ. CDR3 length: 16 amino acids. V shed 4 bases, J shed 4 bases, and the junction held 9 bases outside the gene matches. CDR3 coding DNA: TGCGCCAGCAGCCCCGGCGGGGGGTGGATCACCGGGGAGCTGTTTTTT. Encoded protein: CASSPGGGWITGELFF.

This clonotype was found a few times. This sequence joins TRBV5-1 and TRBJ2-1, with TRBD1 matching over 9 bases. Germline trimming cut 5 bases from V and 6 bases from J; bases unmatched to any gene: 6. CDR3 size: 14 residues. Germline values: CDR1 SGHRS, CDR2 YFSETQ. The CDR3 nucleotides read TGCGCCAGCAGGTCGACAGGGGGGTCCAATGAGCAGTTCTTC. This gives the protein CASRSTGGSNEQFF.

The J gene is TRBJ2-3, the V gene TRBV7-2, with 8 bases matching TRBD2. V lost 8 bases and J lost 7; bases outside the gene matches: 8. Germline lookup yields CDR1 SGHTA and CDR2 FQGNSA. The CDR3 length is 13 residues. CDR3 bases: TGTGCCAGCCTCCGGGGGGGGAGTTATACGCAGTATTTT. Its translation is CASLRGGSYTQYF.

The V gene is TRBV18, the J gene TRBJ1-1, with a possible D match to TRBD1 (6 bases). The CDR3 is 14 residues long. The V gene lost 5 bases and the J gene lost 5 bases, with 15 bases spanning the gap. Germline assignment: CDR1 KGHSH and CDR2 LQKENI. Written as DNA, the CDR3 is TGTGCCAGCTCAAGACAGGCCTCAGGAACTGAAGCTTTCTTT. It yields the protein CASSRQASGTEAFF. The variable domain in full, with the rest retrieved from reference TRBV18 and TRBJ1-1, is NAGVMQNPRHLVRRRGQEARLRCSPMKGHSHVYWYRQLPEEGLKFMVYLQKENIIDESGMPKERFSAEFPKEGPSILRIQQVVRGDSAAYFCASSRQASGTEAFFGQGTRLTVV.

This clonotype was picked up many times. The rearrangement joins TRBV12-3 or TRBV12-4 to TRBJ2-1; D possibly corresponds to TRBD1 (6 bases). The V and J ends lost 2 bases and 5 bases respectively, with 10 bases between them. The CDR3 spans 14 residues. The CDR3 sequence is CASSLPQGNNEQFF. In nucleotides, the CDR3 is TGTGCCAGCAGTTTACCCCAGGGGAACAATGAGCAGTTCTTC.

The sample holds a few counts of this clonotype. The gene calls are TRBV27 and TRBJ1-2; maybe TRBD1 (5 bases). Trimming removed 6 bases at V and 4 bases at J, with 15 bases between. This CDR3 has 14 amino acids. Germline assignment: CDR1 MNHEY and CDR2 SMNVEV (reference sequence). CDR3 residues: CASRPRGASYGYTF. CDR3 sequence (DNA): TGTGCCAGCAGACCCCGCGGGGCGAGCTATGGCTACACCTTC.

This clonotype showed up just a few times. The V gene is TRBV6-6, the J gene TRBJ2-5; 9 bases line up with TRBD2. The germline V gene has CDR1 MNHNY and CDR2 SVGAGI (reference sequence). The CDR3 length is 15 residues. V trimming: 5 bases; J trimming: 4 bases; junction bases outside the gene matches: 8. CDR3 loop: CASSLPLAGAETQYF. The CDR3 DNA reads TGTGCCAGCAGTCTTCCCTTAGCGGGGGCAGAGACCCAGTACTTC.

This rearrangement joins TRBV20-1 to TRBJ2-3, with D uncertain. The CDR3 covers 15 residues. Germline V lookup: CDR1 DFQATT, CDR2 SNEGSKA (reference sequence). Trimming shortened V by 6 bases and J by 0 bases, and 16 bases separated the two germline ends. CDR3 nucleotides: TGCAGTGCCCAGAGGATCGGGTCGAGCACAGATACGCAGTATTTT. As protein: CSAQRIGSSTDTQYF.

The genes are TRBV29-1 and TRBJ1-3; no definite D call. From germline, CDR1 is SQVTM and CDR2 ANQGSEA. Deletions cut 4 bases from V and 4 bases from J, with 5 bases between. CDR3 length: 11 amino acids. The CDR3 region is CSVVEGNTIYF. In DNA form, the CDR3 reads TGCAGCGTTGTCGAGGGAAACACCATATATTTT. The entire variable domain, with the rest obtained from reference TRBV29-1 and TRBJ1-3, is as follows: SAVISQKPSRDICQRGTSLTIQCQVDSQVTMMFWYRQQPGQSLTLIATANQGSEATYESGFVIDKFPISRPNLTFSTLTVSNMSPEDSSIYLCSVVEGNTIYFGEGSWLTVV.

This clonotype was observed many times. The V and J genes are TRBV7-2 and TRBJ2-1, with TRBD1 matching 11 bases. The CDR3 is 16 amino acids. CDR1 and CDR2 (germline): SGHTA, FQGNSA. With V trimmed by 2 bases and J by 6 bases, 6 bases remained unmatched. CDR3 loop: CASSLKPGQGGNEQFF. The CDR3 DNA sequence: TGTGCCAGCAGCTTAAAACCGGGACAGGGGGGCAATGAGCAGTTCTTC.

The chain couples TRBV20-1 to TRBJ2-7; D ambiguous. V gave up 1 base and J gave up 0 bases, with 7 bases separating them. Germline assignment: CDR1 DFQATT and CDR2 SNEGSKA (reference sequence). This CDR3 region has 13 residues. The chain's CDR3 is CSARARSSYEQYF. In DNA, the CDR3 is TGCAGTGCTAGAGCCAGGAGCTCCTACGAGCAGTACTTC.

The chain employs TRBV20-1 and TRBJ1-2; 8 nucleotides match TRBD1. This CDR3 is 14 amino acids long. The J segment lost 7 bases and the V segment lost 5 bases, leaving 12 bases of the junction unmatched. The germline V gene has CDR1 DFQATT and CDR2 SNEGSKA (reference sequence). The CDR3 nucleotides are TGCAGTGCTCCTGTCAGGGGGCGTCAGCTTGGCTACACCTTC. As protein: CSAPVRGRQLGYTF.

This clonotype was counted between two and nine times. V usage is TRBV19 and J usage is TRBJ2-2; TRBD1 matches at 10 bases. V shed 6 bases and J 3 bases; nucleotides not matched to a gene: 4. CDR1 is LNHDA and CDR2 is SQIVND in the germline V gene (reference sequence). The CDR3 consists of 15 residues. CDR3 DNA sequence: TGTGCCAGTAGCACGACAGGGGGCTACACCGGGGAGCTGTTTTTT. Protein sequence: CASSTTGGYTGELFF.

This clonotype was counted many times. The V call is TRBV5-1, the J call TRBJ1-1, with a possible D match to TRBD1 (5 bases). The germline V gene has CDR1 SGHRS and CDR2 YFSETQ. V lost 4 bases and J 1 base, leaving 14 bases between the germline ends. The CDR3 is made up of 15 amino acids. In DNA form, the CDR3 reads TGCGCCAGCAGCCCGCAGGGAGCCAGGAACACTGAAGCTTTCTTT. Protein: CASSPQGARNTEAFF.

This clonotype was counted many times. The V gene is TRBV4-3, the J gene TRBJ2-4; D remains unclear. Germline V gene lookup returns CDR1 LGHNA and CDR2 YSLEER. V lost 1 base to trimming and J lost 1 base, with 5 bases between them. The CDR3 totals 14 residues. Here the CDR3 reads CASSQARAKNIQYF. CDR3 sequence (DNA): TGCGCCAGCAGCCAAGCCAGGGCCAAAAACATTCAGTACTTC.

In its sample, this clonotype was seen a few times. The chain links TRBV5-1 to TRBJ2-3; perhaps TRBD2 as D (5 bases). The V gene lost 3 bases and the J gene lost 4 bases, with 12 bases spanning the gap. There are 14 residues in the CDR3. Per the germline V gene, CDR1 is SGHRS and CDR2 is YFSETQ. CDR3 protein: CASSSGKSADTQYF. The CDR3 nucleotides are TGCGCCAGCAGCTCGGGGAAATCGGCAGATACGCAGTATTTT.

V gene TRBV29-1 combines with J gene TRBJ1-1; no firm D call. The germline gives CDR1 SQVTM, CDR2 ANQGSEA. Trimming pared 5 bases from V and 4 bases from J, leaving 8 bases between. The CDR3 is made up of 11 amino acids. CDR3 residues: CSVRETTEAFF. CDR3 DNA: TGCAGCGTTCGTGAGACCACTGAAGCTTTCTTT.

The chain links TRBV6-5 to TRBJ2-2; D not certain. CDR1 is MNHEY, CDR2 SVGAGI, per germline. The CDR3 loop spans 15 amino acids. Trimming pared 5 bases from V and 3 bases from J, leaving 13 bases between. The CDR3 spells CASSHEYWDTGELFF. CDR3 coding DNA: TGTGCCAGCAGTCACGAGTATTGGGACACCGGGGAGCTGTTTTTT.

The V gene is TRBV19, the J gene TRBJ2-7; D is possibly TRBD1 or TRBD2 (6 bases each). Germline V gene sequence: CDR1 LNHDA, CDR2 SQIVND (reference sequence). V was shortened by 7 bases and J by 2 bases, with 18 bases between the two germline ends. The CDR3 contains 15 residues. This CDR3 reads CASTNPGGATYEQYF. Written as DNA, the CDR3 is TGTGCCAGTACCAACCCCGGGGGCGCGACCTACGAGCAGTACTTC.

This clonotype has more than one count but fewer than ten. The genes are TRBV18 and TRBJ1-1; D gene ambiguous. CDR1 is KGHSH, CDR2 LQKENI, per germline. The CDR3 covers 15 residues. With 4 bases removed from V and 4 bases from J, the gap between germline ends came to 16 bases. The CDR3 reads CASSLATGLGTEAFF. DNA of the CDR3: TGTGCCAGCTCACTGGCTACGGGGTTAGGCACTGAAGCTTTCTTT.

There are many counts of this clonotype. CDR3 region: CASSPRVIQETQYF. The CDR3 DNA reads TGTGCCAGCAGCCCTCGTGTGATCCAAGAGACCCAGTACTTC. This chain connects TRBV4-2 to TRBJ2-5; D unclear. The CDR3 contains 14 residues. The V end lost 4 bases, the J end lost 1 base, and 10 bases lay between the germline ends. CDR1 is LGHNA, CDR2 YNFKEQ, per germline.

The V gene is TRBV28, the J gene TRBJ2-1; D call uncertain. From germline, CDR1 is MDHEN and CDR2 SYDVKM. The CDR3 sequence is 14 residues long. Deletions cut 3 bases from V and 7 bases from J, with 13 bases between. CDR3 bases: TGTGCCAGCAGTTTTGCTGGTAGTGTAAATGAGCAGTTCTTC. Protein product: CASSFAGSVNEQFF.

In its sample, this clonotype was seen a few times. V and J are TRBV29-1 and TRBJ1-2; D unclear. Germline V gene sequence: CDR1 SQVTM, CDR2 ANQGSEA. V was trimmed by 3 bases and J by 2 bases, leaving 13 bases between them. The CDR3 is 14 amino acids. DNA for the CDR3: TGCAGCGTTGAGTTAAGGAAAGGGAACTATGGCTACACCTTC. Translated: CSVELRKGNYGYTF.

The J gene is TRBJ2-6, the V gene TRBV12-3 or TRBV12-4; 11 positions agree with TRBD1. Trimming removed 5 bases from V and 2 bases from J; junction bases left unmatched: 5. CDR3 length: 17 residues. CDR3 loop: CASSRTGGVAGANVLTF. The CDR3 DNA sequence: TGTGCCAGCAGTCGGACAGGGGGCGTAGCTGGGGCCAACGTCCTGACTTTC.

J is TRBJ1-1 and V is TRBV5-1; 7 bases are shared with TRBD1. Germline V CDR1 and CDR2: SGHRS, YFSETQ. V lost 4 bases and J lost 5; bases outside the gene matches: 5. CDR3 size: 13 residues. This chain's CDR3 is CASSQGQSTEAFF. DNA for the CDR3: TGCGCCAGCAGCCAGGGACAGAGTACTGAAGCTTTCTTT.

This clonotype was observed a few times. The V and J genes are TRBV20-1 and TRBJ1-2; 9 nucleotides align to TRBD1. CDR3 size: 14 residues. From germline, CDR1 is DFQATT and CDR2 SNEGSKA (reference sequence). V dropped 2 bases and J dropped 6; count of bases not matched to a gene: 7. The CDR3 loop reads CSARKPGTGNGYTF. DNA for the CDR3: TGCAGTGCTAGAAAACCGGGGACAGGGAATGGCTACACCTTC.